A selection of T cell receptor beta chains follows, all from one sample in a study of blood T cell repertoires in COVID-19. TCRdb's copy holds only in-frame clones and misses some; the assay was immunoSEQ multiplex PCR. The table shows just over 300,000 clones, with under 90% occurring only once. Sequenced input: peripheral blood. The receptors stem from a woman in her thirties with COVID-19, enrolled during active disease. CDR3s include the opening cysteine and the closing phenylalanine or tryptophan. A D gene is named only where the DNA matches it firmly. Size values are once, few and many counts, or a class for expanded clones, and some rows have none.

v_gene: TRBV5-4; abundance: .; j_gene: TRBJ2-7; d_gene: .; CDR3aa: CASSTAQGSYEQYF; CDR3nt: TGTGCCAGCAGCACCGCCCAGGGATCCTACGAGCAGTACTTC
v_gene: TRBV4-2; abundance: .; j_gene: TRBJ1-6; d_gene: .; CDR3aa: CASSPGVALHF; CDR3nt: TGTGCCAGCAGCCCTGGAGTGGCCCTCCACTTT
v_gene: TRBV3-1/TRBV3-2; abundance: .; j_gene: TRBJ2-2; d_gene: TRBD1; CDR3aa: CASSLQGYTGELFF; CDR3nt: TGTGCCAGCAGCCTACAGGGGTACACCGGGGAGCTGTTTTTT
v_gene: TRBV30; abundance: .; j_gene: TRBJ2-1; d_gene: .; CDR3aa: CAWSDGNEQFF; CDR3nt: TGTGCCTGGAGTGACGGGAATGAGCAGTTCTTC
v_gene: TRBV28; abundance: .; j_gene: TRBJ1-5; d_gene: .; CDR3aa: CASSLVGRNQPQHF; CDR3nt: TGTGCCAGCAGTTTAGTCGGCAGGAATCAGCCCCAGCATTTT
v_gene: TRBV5-8; abundance: .; j_gene: TRBJ2-5; d_gene: TRBD1; CDR3aa: CASSGTGGRETQYF; CDR3nt: TGTGCCAGCAGCGGCACAGGGGGCCGCGAGACCCAGTACTTC
v_gene: TRBV6-2/TRBV6-3; abundance: .; j_gene: TRBJ1-5; d_gene: .; CDR3aa: CASSYSSNQPQHF; CDR3nt: TGTGCCAGCAGTTACTCGTCGAATCAGCCCCAGCATTTT
v_gene: TRBV7-6; abundance: .; j_gene: TRBJ1-6; d_gene: .; CDR3aa: CASSPDSYNSPLHF; CDR3nt: TGTGCCAGCAGCCCTGACAGTTACAATTCACCCCTCCACTTT
v_gene: TRBV7-6; abundance: .; j_gene: TRBJ1-2; d_gene: .; CDR3aa: CASSLSPLVWGYTF; CDR3nt: TGTGCCAGCAGCTTAAGCCCCCTGGTCTGGGGCTACACCTTC
v_gene: TRBV19; abundance: .; j_gene: TRBJ2-1; d_gene: .; CDR3aa: CASSLSISGVEQFF; CDR3nt: TGTGCCAGTAGCCTTTCAATTAGCGGAGTTGAGCAGTTCTTC
v_gene: TRBV27; abundance: .; j_gene: TRBJ2-5; d_gene: TRBD1; CDR3aa: CASSSLLGQQETQYF; CDR3nt: TGTGCCAGCAGCTCACTATTGGGACAGCAAGAGACCCAGTACTTC
v_gene: TRBV2; abundance: once; j_gene: TRBJ2-5; d_gene: .; CDR3aa: CASSRGLAWIQETQYF; CDR3nt: TGTGCCAGCAGTCGGGGTCTAGCGTGGATCCAAGAGACCCAGTACTTC
v_gene: TRBV12-5; abundance: .; j_gene: TRBJ2-3; d_gene: .; CDR3aa: CASGFPRGDTQYF; CDR3nt: TGTGCTAGTGGTTTTCCTAGGGGAGATACGCAGTATTTT
v_gene: TRBV7-2; abundance: .; j_gene: TRBJ2-5; d_gene: TRBD1; CDR3aa: CASSTRDSQETQYF; CDR3nt: TGTGCCAGCAGTACCCGGGACAGCCAAGAGACCCAGTACTTC
v_gene: TRBV2; abundance: .; j_gene: TRBJ2-1; d_gene: .; CDR3aa: CASSYRASPPYNEQFF; CDR3nt: TGTGCCAGCAGTTACCGCGCTAGCCCGCCCTACAATGAGCAGTTCTTC
v_gene: TRBV18; abundance: .; j_gene: TRBJ2-2; d_gene: TRBD1; CDR3aa: CASSPFGQGAARSNTGELFF; CDR3nt: TGTGCCAGCTCACCCTTTGGACAGGGGGCGGCGAGATCGAACACCGGGGAGCTGTTTTTT
v_gene: TRBV29-1; abundance: once; j_gene: TRBJ2-5; d_gene: TRBD1; CDR3aa: CSVEGTDQETQYF; CDR3nt: TGCAGCGTTGAGGGGACAGATCAAGAGACCCAGTACTTC
v_gene: TRBV2; abundance: .; j_gene: TRBJ1-3; d_gene: .; CDR3aa: CASSSQQAGNTIYF; CDR3nt: TGTGCCAGCAGCTCCCAGCAGGCAGGAAACACCATATATTTT
v_gene: TRBV30; abundance: .; j_gene: TRBJ1-6; d_gene: TRBD1; CDR3aa: CACPPHGQADNSPLHF; CDR3nt: TGTGCCTGCCCACCCCATGGACAGGCAGATAATTCACCCCTCCACTTT
v_gene: TRBV2; abundance: .; j_gene: TRBJ1-1; d_gene: TRBD1; CDR3aa: CASDRTGQNTEAFF; CDR3nt: TGTGCCAGCGACAGGACAGGGCAAAACACTGAAGCTTTCTTT
v_gene: TRBV18; abundance: .; j_gene: TRBJ1-2; d_gene: .; CDR3aa: CASSPGQSYGYTF; CDR3nt: TGTGCCAGCTCACCTGGACAGTCCTATGGCTACACCTTC
v_gene: TRBV4-1; abundance: .; j_gene: TRBJ2-5; d_gene: .; CDR3aa: CASSQIRQGQETQYF; CDR3nt: TGCGCCAGCAGCCAGATAAGGCAGGGCCAAGAGACCCAGTACTTC
v_gene: TRBV4-2; abundance: .; j_gene: TRBJ1-5; d_gene: .; CDR3aa: CASSQDGGENQPQHF; CDR3nt: TGTGCCAGCAGCCAAGATGGGGGGGAGAATCAGCCCCAGCATTTT
v_gene: TRBV20-1; abundance: .; j_gene: TRBJ2-1; d_gene: TRBD1; CDR3aa: CSAQGAEQFF; CDR3nt: TGCAGTGCCCAGGGGGCTGAGCAGTTCTTC